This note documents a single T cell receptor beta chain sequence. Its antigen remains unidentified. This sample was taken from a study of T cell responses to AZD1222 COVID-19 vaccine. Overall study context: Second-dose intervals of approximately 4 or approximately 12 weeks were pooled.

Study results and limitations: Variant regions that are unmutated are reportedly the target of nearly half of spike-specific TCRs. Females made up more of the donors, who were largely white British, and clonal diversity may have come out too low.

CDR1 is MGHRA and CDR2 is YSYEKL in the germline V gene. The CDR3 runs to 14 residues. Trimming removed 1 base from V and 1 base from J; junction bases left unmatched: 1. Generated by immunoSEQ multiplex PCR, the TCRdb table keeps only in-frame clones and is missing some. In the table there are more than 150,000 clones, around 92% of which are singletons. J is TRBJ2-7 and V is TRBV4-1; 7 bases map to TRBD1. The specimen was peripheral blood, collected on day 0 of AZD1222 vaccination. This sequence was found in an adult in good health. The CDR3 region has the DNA TGCGCCAGCAGCCAAGGGGGACAGTCCTACGAGCAGTACTTC. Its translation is CASSQGGQSYEQYF.